The 3 T cell receptor beta chains below all came from one sample that was sequenced in a study of T cell responses to AZD1222 COVID-19 vaccine. The assay was immunoSEQ multiplex PCR, and TCRdb's table has in-frame clones only and misses some. In the table there are tens of thousands of clones, around 93% of which are singletons. Sequenced here: peripheral blood, sampled 28 days after the second AZD1222 dose. The origin of the receptors is an adult who received the AZD1222 COVID-19 vaccine.

The chain couples TRBV9 to TRBJ2-5, with TRBD2 matching over 11 bases. J gave up 0 bases and V 0 bases, and 4 bases lay outside the gene matches. Germline V gives CDR1 SGDLS, CDR2 YYNGEE. This CDR3 comprises 17 residues. In nucleotides, the CDR3 is TGTGCCAGCAGCGTAGGCAATAGCGGGAGGGACCAAGAGACCCAGTACTTC. Residues: CASSVGNSGRDQETQYF.

The chain employs TRBV3-1 (or the pseudogene TRBV3-2) and TRBJ2-5; D may be TRBD2 (5 bases). Germline V CDR1 and CDR2: LGHDT, YNNKEL (reference sequence). The CDR3 is 16 residues long. Trimming removed 1 base at V and 0 bases at J, with 12 bases between. CDR3 sequence (DNA): TGTGCCAGCAGCCAAGTAAGGACTTTGAACCAAGAGACCCAGTACTTC. This codes for CASSQVRTLNQETQYF.

The rearrangement links TRBV25-1 to TRBJ1-1; 7 bases map to TRBD1. The CDR3 covers 15 residues. From germline, CDR1 is MGHDK and CDR2 SYGVNS. V gave up 3 bases and J gave up 7 bases; unmatched junction bases: 11. The CDR3, as DNA: TGTGCCAGCAGTGACGTTTCCAGGGGGACGGATGAAGCTTTCTTT. Translated: CASSDVSRGTDEAFF.